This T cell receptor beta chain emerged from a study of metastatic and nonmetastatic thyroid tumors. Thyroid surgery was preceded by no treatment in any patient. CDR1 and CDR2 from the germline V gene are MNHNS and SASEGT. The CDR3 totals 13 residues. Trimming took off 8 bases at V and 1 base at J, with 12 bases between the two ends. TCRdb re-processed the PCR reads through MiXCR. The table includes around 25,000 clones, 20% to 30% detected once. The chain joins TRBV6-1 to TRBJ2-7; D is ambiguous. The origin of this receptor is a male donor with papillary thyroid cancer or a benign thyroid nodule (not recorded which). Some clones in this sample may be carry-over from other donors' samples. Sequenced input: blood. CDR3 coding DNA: TGTGCCAGCCTACTGTTGGGGTCCTACGAGCAGTACTTC. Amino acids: CASLLLGSYEQYF.